The 29 T cell receptor beta chains below all came from one sample that was sequenced in a study of blood T cells in healthy people across ages. Sample-barcoded 5' priming and a J-beta primer mix drove a second PCR of 7 to 11 cycles. Each CDR3 protein gets one entry after TCRdb re-called the 5' RACE reads with MiXCR. Counted here are approximately 800,000 distinct CDR3 sequences, just over 55% occurring once; the ten biggest clones make up roughly 26%. Sequencing was done on a sample of blood. Every receptor here comes from a middle-aged man in good health.

For this clonotype: One end of the junction does not line up with germline, which may come from a read error. The chain combines TRBV28 with TRBJ2-5; 13 nucleotides agree with TRBD2. The CDR3 runs 16 residues. The germline V gene encodes CDR1 MDHEN and CDR2 SYDVKM. The CDR3 DNA follows: TGTGCCAGCACCGGGTACGGGACTAGCGGGGAAGAGGCCCAGTACTTC. Protein sequence: CASTGYGTSGEEAQYF.

The J gene is TRBJ1-2, the V gene TRBV6-1; D perhaps matches TRBD1 (6 bases). CDR1 is MNHNS, CDR2 SASEGT, per germline. V lost 4 bases, J lost 4 bases, and 13 bases lay in between. The CDR3 is 14 residues long. The DNA of the CDR3 is TGTGCCAGCAGTGTTGACTTACAGGGCTATGGCTACACCTTC. This gives the protein CASSVDLQGYGYTF.

The chain is built from TRBV7-2 and TRBJ2-4; 8 positions match TRBD1. This CDR3 comprises 17 residues. Germline values: CDR1 SGHTA, CDR2 FQGNSA. Trimming removed 5 bases from V and 0 bases from J; junction bases left unmatched: 9. The CDR3 is CASSTRTGTLAKNIQYF. The CDR3 region has the DNA TGTGCCAGCAGCACCCGGACAGGGACTTTAGCCAAAAACATTCAGTACTTC. Combining the CDR3 with reference TRBV7-2 and TRBJ2-4 gives the whole variable domain GAGVSQSPSNKVTEKGKDVELRCDPISGHTALYWYRQSLGQGLEFLIYFQGNSAPDKSGLPSDRFSAERTGGSVSTLTIQRTQQEDSAVYLCASSTRTGTLAKNIQYFGAGTRLSVL.

The chain carries TRBV21-1 and TRBJ2-3; the D segment call TRBD2 is taken from the table without a DNA check. TRBV21-1 represents a pseudogene. The CDR3 totals 17 residues. This CDR3 reads CASSKAGAGVHTDTQYF. The CDR3 DNA sequence: TGTGCCAGCAGCAAAGCAGGAGCGGGGGTACACACAGATACGCAGTATTTT.

This rearrangement joins TRBV27 to TRBJ1-2; no firm D call. This CDR3 is built from 12 residues. The germline CDR1 and CDR2 sequences are MNHEY and SMNVEV (reference sequence). With 6 bases removed from V and 6 bases from J, the gap between germline ends came to 11 bases. The CDR3 nucleotides read TGTGCCAGCAGCCTAATAGGGAATGGCTACACCTTC. Translated: CASSLIGNGYTF.

This clonotype was counted only a few times. The V gene is TRBV4-2, the J gene TRBJ2-1; 9 bases agree with TRBD1. CDR3 length: 18 residues. Germline V gene lookup returns CDR1 LGHNA and CDR2 YNFKEQ. V shed 1 base, J shed 9 bases, and the junction held 16 bases outside the gene matches. The CDR3 nucleotides are TGTGCCAGCAGCCAAGCCCCTCTGGGACAGGGAGGACAGATTGAGCAGTTCTTC. Encoded protein: CASSQAPLGQGGQIEQFF.

The table lists this clonotype with a few counts. The chain links TRBV12-3 or TRBV12-4 to TRBJ2-1; D perhaps matches TRBD1 (5 bases). V lost 4 bases, J lost 5 bases, and 18 bases lay in between. CDR3 length: 16 residues. CDR3 DNA sequence: TGTGCCAGCAGTTCCCCGACAGTAAAGGCCAACAATGAGCAGTTCTTC. This sequence encodes CASSSPTVKANNEQFF.

The chain employs TRBV29-1 and TRBJ2-7; TRBD1 agrees at 8 bases. The DNA end favors TRBJ2-5, so the J call may be wrong. There are 17 residues in the CDR3. Germline V gives CDR1 SQVTM, CDR2 ANQGSEA. For the CDR3, the DNA is TGCAGCGTTGTGATGACCCTAATTACCGGGACAGGAAAGACCCAGTACTTC. Its translation: CSVVMTLITGTGKTQYF.

The chain recombines TRBV25-1 with TRBJ1-1; no firm D call. V lost 3 bases and J 7 bases, leaving 6 bases between the germline ends. Germline CDR1 reads MGHDK; CDR2 reads SYGVNS. The CDR3 contains 11 residues. CDR3 DNA sequence: TGTGCCAGCAGTGACGGCGTTGAAGCTTTCTTT. This gives the protein CASSDGVEAFF.

The chain couples TRBV6-2 or TRBV6-3 to TRBJ2-5; D possibly matches TRBD1 or TRBD2 (5 bases each). This CDR3 is 14 amino acids long. The V and J ends lost 5 bases and 4 bases respectively, with 14 bases between them. Germline assignment: CDR1 MNHEY and CDR2 SVGEGT. This chain's CDR3 is CASSDWDVGETQYF. The CDR3 nucleotides read TGTGCCAGCAGTGACTGGGACGTCGGAGAGACCCAGTACTTC.

The gene calls are TRBV5-1 and TRBJ1-2; 12 nucleotides match TRBD1. Germline CDR1 and CDR2: SGHRS and YFSETQ. Trimming took 3 bases from V and 7 from J; bases not matched to a gene: 7. The CDR3 runs 15 residues. CDR3 DNA sequence: TGCGCCAGCAGCTCCTCCGGGACAGGGGGCTTTGGCTACACCTTC. Translation gives CASSSSGTGGFGYTF.

The chain has TRBV7-9 and TRBJ1-2, with a possible D match to TRBD1 (6 bases). Looked up from germline, CDR1 is SEHNR and CDR2 is FQNEAQ (reference sequence). The CDR3 is 14 residues long. V was clipped by 4 bases and J by 7 bases, with 16 bases between them. The CDR3 loop is CASSYEGGSGGYTF. CDR3 DNA sequence: TGTGCCAGCAGCTATGAGGGGGGCAGTGGTGGCTACACCTTC.

This clonotype came up a few times. The chain couples TRBV7-9 to TRBJ2-6; D gene uncertain. V shed 2 bases and J shed 0 bases, with 8 bases lying between them. The germline V gene encodes CDR1 SEHNR and CDR2 FQNEAQ (reference sequence). The CDR3 spans 16 residues. The CDR3: CASSLYRDSGANVLTF. CDR3 in DNA: TGTGCCAGCAGCTTATATAGGGACTCTGGGGCCAACGTCCTGACTTTC. Full variable domain (rest looked up from reference TRBV7-9 and TRBJ2-6): DTGVSQNPRHKITKRGQNVTFRCDPISEHNRLYWYRQTLGQGPEFLTYFQNEAQLEKSRLLSDRFSAERPKGSFSTLEIQRTEQGDSAMYLCASSLYRDSGANVLTFGAGSRLTVL.

This sequence joins TRBV9 and TRBJ2-5, with TRBD2 as a possible D gene (6 bases). The CDR3 sequence is 15 residues long. V lost 0 bases and J lost 4, with 13 bases in between. Germline lookup yields CDR1 SGDLS and CDR2 YYNGEE. CDR3 residues: CASSVGAAGRETQYF. As DNA, the CDR3 is TGTGCCAGCAGCGTAGGGGCAGCGGGTAGAGAGACCCAGTACTTC. Variable domain in full (rest from reference TRBV9 and TRBJ2-5): DSGVTQTPKHLITATGQRVTLRCSPRSGDLSVYWYQQSLDQGLQFLIQYYNGEERAKGNILERFSAQQFPDLHSELNLSSLELGDSALYFCASSVGAAGRETQYFGPGTRLLVL.

The chain has TRBV20-1 and TRBJ1-1; tentative D call: TRBD1 (6 bases). V was pared by 6 bases and J by 8 bases, with 13 bases between. Germline CDR1 is DFQATT and CDR2 is SNEGSKA (reference sequence). The CDR3 extends over 11 amino acids. For the CDR3, the DNA is TGCAGTGCGCCATATGACAGGGAAGCTTTCTTT. It translates to CSAPYDREAFF.

The genes are TRBV5-5 and TRBJ2-1; the match to TRBD1 covers 9 bases. The CDR3 sequence is 14 residues long. Germline V lookup: CDR1 SGHKS, CDR2 YYEKEE (reference sequence). Trimming cost V 2 bases and J 7 bases; bases outside gene matches: 4. Here the CDR3 reads CASSLNRGLNEQFF. In DNA form, the CDR3 reads TGTGCCAGCAGCTTAAACAGGGGGCTAAATGAGCAGTTCTTC.

The V and J genes are TRBV11-2 and TRBJ2-3, with D possibly being TRBD2 (5 bases). This CDR3 has 14 residues. Trimming shortened V by 7 bases and J by 2 bases, and 13 bases separated the two germline ends. CDR1 is SGHAT and CDR2 is FQNNGV in the germline V gene. The CDR3 DNA reads as TGTGCCAGCAACCTGGGAGCGGTCACAGATACGCAGTATTTT. The encoded protein is CASNLGAVTDTQYF.

The chain employs TRBV9 and TRBJ2-3; D is ambiguous. The ends were cut back, 0 bases at V and 2 bases at J, with 7 bases in the middle. The CDR3 extends over 14 amino acids. The germline gives CDR1 SGDLS, CDR2 YYNGEE. The CDR3 sequence is CASSVESLTDTQYF. The CDR3 DNA follows: TGTGCCAGCAGCGTAGAGTCGCTCACAGATACGCAGTATTTT.

V and J are TRBV24-1 and TRBJ1-2; a possible D gene is TRBD1 (6 bases). Germline assignment: CDR1 KGHDR and CDR2 SFDVKD. The CDR3 sequence is 13 residues long. The ends were cut back, 7 bases at V and 3 bases at J, with 11 bases in the middle. The CDR3 DNA is TGTGCCACCAGCATGGGGGCTGACTATGGCTACACCTTC. Protein: CATSMGADYGYTF.

This clonotype was seen only once. CDR3 loop: CASSLRGGVPSGANVLTF. CDR3 in DNA: TGTGCCAGCAGTTTAAGGGGCGGGGTCCCCTCTGGGGCCAACGTCCTGACTTTC. The chain joins TRBV28 to TRBJ2-6; tentative D call: TRBD2 (6 bases). CDR3 length: 18 amino acids. From germline, CDR1 is MDHEN and CDR2 SYDVKM. V was trimmed by 2 bases and J by 0 bases, leaving 14 bases between them.

The chain recombines TRBV27 with TRBJ1-2, with 9 positions matching TRBD1. With 2 bases clipped from V and 7 bases from J, the junction kept 2 bases outside the gene matches. The germline V gene has CDR1 MNHEY and CDR2 SMNVEV (reference sequence). The CDR3 loop spans 13 amino acids. This CDR3 reads CASSLTGGIGYTF. CDR3 DNA: TGTGCCAGCAGTTTAACAGGGGGCATTGGCTACACCTTC.

This chain joins TRBV6-5 and TRBJ2-2; TRBD1 aligns across 12 bases. The CDR3 extends over 16 amino acids. From germline, CDR1 is MNHEY and CDR2 SVGAGI. The V and J ends lost 6 bases and 0 bases, in that order; junction bases with no gene match: 2. The CDR3 DNA follows: TGTGCCAGCAGGGGACAGGGGGCGTCGAACACCGGGGAGCTGTTTTTT. Translation gives CASRGQGASNTGELFF.

This chain joins TRBV18 and TRBJ2-3, with D possibly being TRBD1 or TRBD2 (5 bases each). Trimming pared 5 bases from V and 3 bases from J, leaving 15 bases between. Germline CDR1 is KGHSH and CDR2 is LQKENI. This CDR3 has 15 amino acids. The CDR3 DNA sequence: TGTGCCAGCTCAGGAACAGGTTGGGGGACAGATACGCAGTATTTT. This gives the protein CASSGTGWGTDTQYF.

J is TRBJ2-3 and V is TRBV6-2 or TRBV6-3; 7 bases are a match to TRBD2. The CDR3 is made up of 15 amino acids. V shed 2 bases and J 0 bases; nucleotides not matched to a gene: 2. The germline gives CDR1 MNHEY, CDR2 SVGEGT. The CDR3 region is CASSYAGESTDTQYF. CDR3 nucleotides: TGTGCCAGCAGTTACGCGGGGGAGAGCACAGATACGCAGTATTTT.

Notes on this clonotype: One end of the junction does not line up with germline, which may come from a read error. V is TRBV7-2 and J is TRBJ2-3; the match to TRBD2 covers 11 bases. The CDR3 totals 15 residues. Germline V gives CDR1 SGHTA, CDR2 FQGNSA. The CDR3 sequence is CVSSLLAGDADAQYF. The DNA for the CDR3 is TGTGTCAGCAGCTTACTAGCGGGAGACGCAGATGCGCAGTATTTT.

The chain employs TRBV28 and TRBJ2-1; 8 positions match TRBD1. Germline lookup yields CDR1 MDHEN and CDR2 SYDVKM. The CDR3 covers 13 residues. After removal of 6 bases from V and 7 bases from J, the junction contained 5 bases not matched to a gene. The DNA of the CDR3 is TGTGCCAGCAGCCGGACAGGGCCAAATGAGCAGTTCTTC. Translation gives CASSRTGPNEQFF.

DNA of the CDR3: TGTGCCACCCGGCGCGGGCCAGGGCTAATCTTAGGACTAGGGAGGTCCTACAATGAGCAGTACTTC. It encodes CATRRGPGLILGLGRSYNEQYF. The genes are TRBV4-2 and TRBJ2-5; the match to TRBD2 covers 7 bases. This CDR3 is built from 22 residues. Trimming at V came to 10 bases and at J to 11 bases, leaving 43 bases not matched to a gene. From germline, CDR1 is LGHNA and CDR2 YNFKEQ.

This clonotype was detected many times. The J gene is TRBJ2-1, the V gene TRBV4-3; TRBD2 aligns across 10 bases. J was trimmed by 9 bases and V by 4 bases; bases with no gene match: 9. Germline CDR1 reads LGHNA; CDR2 reads YSLEER. The CDR3 spans 15 residues. CDR3 DNA sequence: TGCGCCAGCAGCCCAACTAGCGGGAATCACGGTGAGCAGTTCTTC. This sequence encodes CASSPTSGNHGEQFF.

The chain has TRBV12-3 or TRBV12-4 and TRBJ1-5; D is undetermined. The CDR3 has 14 residues. V was clipped by 11 bases and J by 5 bases, with 19 bases between them. CDR3 DNA sequence: TGTGCCTCCGGAACATCCGCTGGTTATCAGCCCCAGCATTTT. Its protein product is CASGTSAGYQPQHF.